A selection of T cell receptor beta chains follows, all from one sample in a study of cytomegalovirus exposure and HLA in healthy donors. Generated by immunoSEQ multiplex PCR, the TCRdb table keeps only in-frame clones and is missing some. This sample has roughly 150,000 clones, with roughly 80% found just once. Sequenced sample: PBMCs. The source of these receptors is a man between 18 and 35 years old in good health and CMV-seropositive. The CDR3 runs from the conserved cysteine through the conserved F or W. Only part of the rows carry a size: once, few, many, or a class if the clone is expanded.

cdr3_aa,v_call,clone_size,j_call
CASSPGGGSYEQYF,TRBV4-1,.,TRBJ2-7
CASSPGLARSYEQYF,TRBV6-5,.,TRBJ2-7
CSATRGTGGTYEQYF,TRBV29-1,.,TRBJ2-7
CASSRGLAEETQYF,TRBV7-3,.,TRBJ2-5
CASSRSRGLNQPQHF,TRBV6-5,few,TRBJ1-5
CATTYSLNQPQHF,TRBV28,.,TRBJ1-5
CASSLGSARDEQYF,TRBV5-1,.,TRBJ2-7
CASSPGPRGETQYF,TRBV5-5,.,TRBJ2-5
CASSLGLGTGVHEQYF,TRBV7-6,.,.
CASSLKRNPAETQYF,TRBV5-1,.,TRBJ2-5
CASSLGVLAGVREQYF,TRBV11-2,once,TRBJ2-7
CASSASDGGRAEQYF,TRBV6-1,.,TRBJ2-7
CASSLMTGGETQYF,TRBV5-1,few,TRBJ2-5
CAWSWSGGRTGEQFF,TRBV30,.,TRBJ2-1
CASSQIRPGNEQYF,TRBV23-1,.,TRBJ2-7
CASSDNTGRGYEQYF,TRBV18,.,TRBJ2-7
CAWSVQGGSEAFF,TRBV30,few,TRBJ1-1
CASSIGSGRQETQYF,TRBV5-1,.,TRBJ2-5
CSSSHQGAEAFF,TRBV7-9,.,TRBJ1-1
CASSSLAGGYNEQFF,TRBV27,.,TRBJ2-1
CASGTWGGPVGEAFF,TRBV28,.,TRBJ1-1
CASSYTSGQETQYF,TRBV6-5,few,TRBJ2-5
CASSLTWPQGYEQYF,TRBV14,once,TRBJ2-7
CASGLEANSPLHF,TRBV25-1,few,TRBJ1-6
CASSYTGTGKAFF,TRBV6-5,.,TRBJ1-1
CASSLDPITGYQPQHF,TRBV5-1,.,TRBJ1-5
CASSLVARGIYEQYF,TRBV5-5,.,TRBJ2-7
CASSSSGPGGNEQFF,TRBV7-3,.,TRBJ2-1
CSVGQGTGANVLTF,TRBV29-1,.,TRBJ2-6
CASSGFDSLNEKLFF,TRBV28,.,TRBJ1-4
CASSVSRAGGAYEQYF,TRBV18,.,TRBJ2-7
CASSLSERKANYGYTF,TRBV7-8,.,TRBJ1-2
CASSPYLAGEQYF,TRBV7-9,.,TRBJ2-7
CASSVQGASSSYNEQFF,TRBV28,.,TRBJ2-1
CASSRDRINTGELFF,TRBV5-1,.,TRBJ2-2
CASRFMAANEQFF,TRBV7-9,.,TRBJ2-1
CASSLGDRGNEKLFF,TRBV5-5,once,TRBJ1-4
CASTLGQVGKGYTF,TRBV11-2,.,TRBJ1-2
CASSPPTLAGVLEQFF,TRBV25-1,.,TRBJ2-1
CASSLGTSSWNEQFF,TRBV7-9,.,TRBJ2-1
CASSQEILTGELFF,TRBV4-2,.,TRBJ2-2
CASSRDSYGYTF,TRBV14,.,TRBJ1-2
CASSPMDTSNTGELFF,TRBV4-2,few,TRBJ2-2
CASSQDGLSREQYF,TRBV4-1,once,TRBJ2-7
CASSLRVGIGSYEQYF,TRBV5-1,.,TRBJ2-7
CSVWTTTLYEQYF,TRBV29-1,.,TRBJ2-7
CASSQDRWEKLFF,TRBV14,.,TRBJ1-4
CASSPRAGRAKGGELFF,TRBV7-9,.,TRBJ2-2
CASRYTGNPGATGANVLTF,TRBV7-9,.,TRBJ2-6
CASSPGTGMNTEAFF,TRBV4-2,.,TRBJ1-1
CASSERQGAFYEQYF,TRBV2,few,TRBJ2-7
CASSLAGGLAGVYKNIQYF,TRBV28,few,TRBJ2-4
CSVAGGSRNLGETQYF,TRBV29-1,.,TRBJ2-5
CASSVGGGRPSTEQYF,TRBV9,.,TRBJ2-7
CASSQAPQGASRIGGYTF,TRBV4-1,.,TRBJ1-2